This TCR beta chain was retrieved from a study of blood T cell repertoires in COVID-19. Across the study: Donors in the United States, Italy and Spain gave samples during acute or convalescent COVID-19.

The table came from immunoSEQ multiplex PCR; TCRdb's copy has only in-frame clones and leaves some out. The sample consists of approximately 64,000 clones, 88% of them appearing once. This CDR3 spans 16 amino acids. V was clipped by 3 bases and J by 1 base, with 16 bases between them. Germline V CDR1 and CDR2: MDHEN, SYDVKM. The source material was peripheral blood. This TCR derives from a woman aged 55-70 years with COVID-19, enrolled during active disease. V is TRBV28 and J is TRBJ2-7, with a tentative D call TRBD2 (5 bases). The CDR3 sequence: CASSFWTLYPSYEQYF. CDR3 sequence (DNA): TGTGCCAGCAGTTTTTGGACTCTCTACCCGTCCTACGAGCAGTACTTC.